These 17 T cell receptor beta chains were sequenced from one sample in a study of T cells in tuberculosis. Here immunoSEQ multiplex PCR was the method, and the copy in TCRdb shows in-frame clones only, minus some. The data contain about 33,000 clones, nearly 90% of them singletons. Indicated time point: new active TB diagnosis, blood taken before or within 7 days of starting treatment. The sequencing used PBMCs, collected at tuberculosis diagnosis. Every receptor here comes from an adult with tuberculosis.

The chain uses TRBV4-1 and TRBJ1-3; no clear D. This CDR3 has 14 amino acids. The germline gives CDR1 MGHRA, CDR2 YSYEKL. The V end was cut by 0 bases, the J end by 8 bases, with 11 bases between. The DNA for the CDR3 is TGCGCCAGCAGCCAAGATTTCCTGAGGGACACCATATATTTT. Translation: CASSQDFLRDTIYF.

J is TRBJ2-7 and V is TRBV5-5; 12 bases match TRBD2. The germline CDR1 and CDR2 sequences are SGHKS and YYEKEE (reference sequence). V dropped 4 bases and J dropped 2; count of bases not matched to a gene: 4. This CDR3 contains 15 residues. The DNA of the CDR3 is TGTGCCAGCAGCCTGACTAGCGGGGGCCCCTACGAGCAGTACTTC. This codes for CASSLTSGGPYEQYF.

V is TRBV19 and J is TRBJ2-7, with D unclear. The length of the CDR3 is 15 residues. With 3 bases removed from V and 1 base from J, the gap between germline ends came to 13 bases. Germline V gene data show CDR1 as LNHDA and CDR2 as SQIVND (reference sequence). CDR3 bases: TGTGCCAGTAGTATTACAACAGCAACTTCCTACGAGCAGTACTTC. It yields the protein CASSITTATSYEQYF.

V and J are TRBV30 and TRBJ1-5; D possibly corresponds to TRBD1 (6 bases). The CDR3 contains 14 residues. Trimming stripped 4 bases from V and 4 bases from J, with 14 bases between. The germline V gene encodes CDR1 GTSNPN and CDR2 SVGIG (reference sequence). CDR3 nucleotide sequence: TGTGCCTGGACCGACGGACAGAAGAATCAGCCCCAGCATTTT. This gives the protein CAWTDGQKNQPQHF.

J is TRBJ1-4 and V is TRBV7-6; D is uncertain. The V gene lost 5 bases and the J gene lost 8 bases, with 15 bases spanning the gap. The CDR3 is made up of 14 amino acids. Germline V lookup: CDR1 SGHVS, CDR2 FNYEAQ. CDR3 loop: CASSRRSLGEKLFF. The CDR3 DNA reads as TGTGCCAGCAGCCGACGATCCCTCGGGGAAAAACTGTTTTTT.

The J gene is TRBJ2-7, the V gene TRBV5-1; TRBD1 agrees at 8 bases. This CDR3 spans 15 amino acids. With 3 bases clipped from V and 7 bases from J, the junction kept 12 bases outside the gene matches. Germline V gene sequence: CDR1 SGHRS, CDR2 YFSETQ. The CDR3 here is CASSSTRTTGGEQYF. The CDR3 nucleotides read TGCGCCAGCAGCTCCACTAGGACTACAGGGGGAGAGCAGTACTTC.

This clone appeared a single time. The chain combines TRBV30 with TRBJ2-3, with TRBD1 as a possible D gene (6 bases). Deletions cut 0 bases from V and 4 bases from J, with 17 bases between. Germline-derived CDR1 and CDR2 are GTSNPN and SVGIG (reference sequence). This CDR3 is 16 amino acids long. In nucleotides, the CDR3 is TGTGCCTGGAGTGTACCGGGACAACGGAGGCCAGATACGCAGTATTTT. Encoded protein: CAWSVPGQRRPDTQYF.

This chain joins TRBV2 and TRBJ2-3; no clear D. The CDR3 contains 11 residues. Trimming cost V 6 bases and J 2 bases, with 3 bases left between them. Germline V gene lookup returns CDR1 SNHLY and CDR2 FYNNEI. The CDR3 DNA reads as TGTGCCAGCAGCTACACAGATACGCAGTATTTT. This codes for CASSYTDTQYF.

The chain's CDR3 is CAGLQGNTEAFF. The CDR3 DNA is TGTGCCGGGCTCCAGGGGAACACTGAAGCTTTCTTT. The chain joins TRBV30 to TRBJ1-1, with D possibly TRBD1 on 5 matching bases. V was pared by 8 bases and J by 1 base, with 11 bases between. Germline values: CDR1 GTSNPN, CDR2 SVGIG (reference sequence). This CDR3 contains 12 residues.

The rearrangement uses TRBV7-9 and TRBJ2-5, with 13 bases that match TRBD2. Germline V CDR1 and CDR2: SEHNR, FQNEAQ (reference sequence). V shed 5 bases and J 3 bases; nucleotides not matched to a gene: 3. This CDR3 is 15 amino acids long. CDR3 sequence (DNA): TGTGCCAGCAGCCGCGGGACTAGCGGGGAAGAGACCCAGTACTTC. Protein product: CASSRGTSGEETQYF.

This sequence joins TRBV7-9 and TRBJ1-1; D remains unclear. Germline-derived CDR1 and CDR2 are SEHNR and FQNEAQ (reference sequence). The CDR3 consists of 14 residues. V lost 0 bases and J lost 4, with 9 bases in between. The CDR3 DNA sequence: TGTGCCAGCAGCTTAGCGGGAGGAGGCACTGAAGCTTTCTTT. Protein product: CASSLAGGGTEAFF.

This chain joins TRBV5-1 and TRBJ2-7, with D tentatively TRBD2 (7 bases). The germline gives CDR1 SGHRS, CDR2 YFSETQ. Trimming stripped 0 bases from V and 2 bases from J, with 15 bases between. CDR3 length: 16 residues. CDR3 sequence reads: CASSLGSGGSTYEQYF. CDR3 nucleotides: TGCGCCAGCAGCTTGGGCTCGGGGGGCTCAACCTACGAGCAGTACTTC.

The chain is built from TRBV10-2 and TRBJ1-2; 7 bases are shared with TRBD1. V dropped 6 bases and J dropped 4; count of bases not matched to a gene: 5. The CDR3 is made up of 13 amino acids. The germline V gene encodes CDR1 WSHSY and CDR2 SAAADI. CDR3 nucleotide sequence: TGCGCCAGCAGCGAAGGACAGGCCTATGGCTACACCTTC. Translating gives CASSEGQAYGYTF.

The chain carries TRBV30 and TRBJ1-1; tentative D call: TRBD1 (6 bases). Germline CDR1 GTSNPN, CDR2 SVGIG (reference sequence). The CDR3 loop spans 14 amino acids. With 4 bases removed from V and 3 bases from J, the gap between germline ends came to 15 bases. Written as DNA, the CDR3 is TGTGCCTGGACTCTACCGGGGGGCTACACTGAAGCTTTCTTT. As protein: CAWTLPGGYTEAFF.

This chain uses TRBV28 with TRBJ1-2, with no clear D. The germline gives CDR1 MDHEN, CDR2 SYDVKM. Trimming stripped 2 bases from V and 6 bases from J, with 13 bases between. The CDR3 length is 14 residues. The DNA for the CDR3 is TGTGCCAGCAGTTTAGGACCGGGATCCAATGGCTACACCTTC. Protein sequence: CASSLGPGSNGYTF.

The chain employs TRBV7-9 and TRBJ2-5; D is perhaps TRBD1 (5 bases). CDR1 SEHNR and CDR2 FQNEAQ come from the germline V gene (reference sequence). The CDR3 covers 15 residues. With 0 bases removed from V and 5 bases from J, the gap between germline ends came to 13 bases. CDR3 nucleotide sequence: TGTGCCAGCAGCTTAGCGACAGACCTAGGGGAGACCCAGTACTTC. Its protein product is CASSLATDLGETQYF.

The chain links TRBV11-2 to TRBJ2-7, with 9 nucleotides matching TRBD2. Trimming cost V 8 bases and J 0 bases; bases outside gene matches: 8. The CDR3 covers 15 residues. The germline gives CDR1 SGHAT, CDR2 FQNNGV. CDR3 in amino acids: CASDPSGGFSYEQYF. CDR3 bases: TGTGCCAGCGACCCAAGCGGGGGGTTCTCCTACGAGCAGTACTTC. Complete variable domain (other parts from reference TRBV11-2 and TRBJ2-7): EAGVAQSPRYKIIEKRQSVAFWCNPISGHATLYWYQQILGQGPKLLIQFQNNGVVDDSQLPKDRFSAERLKGVDSTLKIQPAKLEDSAVYLCASDPSGGFSYEQYFGPGTRLTVT.